Included here is one T cell receptor (beta chain) sequence, with context. Antigen specificity is unknown. These data come from a study of graft-versus-host responses after intestinal transplantation. Whole-study context: Transplants given to recipients were multivisceral, liver-intestinal, or isolated intestinal. The recipients all started with anti-thymocyte globulin induction and then took tacrolimus and steroids for around three years.

Sequenced by immunoSEQ multiplex PCR; TCRdb stores in-frame clones only, minus some. The table includes tens of thousands of clones, approximately 87% detected once. The TCR comes from a human donor who was the organ donor for an intestinal transplant. Specimen: unstimulated CD4+ T cells sorted from spleen or lymph node cells, collected before transplant.

The CDR3 DNA reads TGTGCCAGCAGCTTGGATAGGCTACAGAATTATAATTCACCCCTCCACTTT. Translation: CASSLDRLQNYNSPLHF. The rearrangement joins TRBV5-6 to TRBJ1-6, with D unresolved. Germline values: CDR1 SGHDT, CDR2 YYEEEE. The CDR3 runs 17 residues. V shed 0 bases and J shed 4 bases, with 14 bases lying between them.